A selection of T cell receptor beta chains follows, all from one sample in a study of human T cells and chemical hapten exposure. Each CDR3 protein gets one entry after TCRdb re-called the RACE reads with MiXCR. In the table there are nearly 110,000 distinct CDR3 sequences, approximately 12% of which are singletons. The sample in question was whole blood, obtained in connection with sensitization to the hapten diphenylcyclopropenone (DPC). All receptors come from a woman in her 50s with alopecia areata. Some clones in this sample may be carry-over from other donors' samples. CDR3s include the opening cysteine and the closing phenylalanine or tryptophan. Each record gives: D gene, clone size, J gene, V gene, CDR3 protein, CDR3 DNA. D genes are given only for firm matches. Clone size appears in some rows only: once, few, many, or a class for an expanded clone.

- | few | TRBJ2-3 | TRBV20-1 | CSARNGNSGTQYF | TGCAGTGCTAGAAACGGCAACAGTGGTACGCAGTATTTT
- | - | TRBJ1-5 | TRBV7-8 | CASSRTATFQPQHF | TGTGCCAGCAGCCGAACAGCGACTTTTCAGCCCCAGCATTTT
- | - | TRBJ2-3 | TRBV28 | CASSPLRRAGSRTQYF | TGTGCCAGCAGTCCGCTTAGGAGGGCAGGATCCCGTACGCAGTATTTT
TRBD1 | - | TRBJ1-1 | TRBV7-9 | CASSQTGVTVAFF | TGTGCCAGCAGCCAGACAGGGGTCACTGTAGCTTTCTTT
TRBD1 | many | TRBJ2-5 | TRBV29-1 | CSVEPRDRAPETQYF | TGCAGCGTTGAACCTCGAGACAGGGCCCCAGAGACCCAGTACTTC
- | few | TRBJ2-3 | TRBV29-1 | CSEGEWGSEDTQYF | TGCAGCGAGGGCGAGTGGGGTAGCGAAGATACGCAGTATTTT
TRBD1 | few | TRBJ2-2 | TRBV18 | CASSPQTGTGPTGELFF | TGTGCCAGCTCACCACAAACGGGGACAGGGCCCACCGGGGAGCTGTTTTTT
TRBD2 | few | TRBJ2-7 | TRBV12-3/TRBV12-4 | CASSLSPGGPQYF | TGTGCCAGCAGTTTAAGTCCGGGAGGGCCTCAGTACTTC
TRBD2 | - | TRBJ2-3 | TRBV11-2 | CASSLRRASGFTDTQYF | TGTGCCAGCAGCTTGAGACGGGCTAGCGGGTTCACAGATACGCAGTATTTT
TRBD1 | few | TRBJ2-1 | TRBV28 | CASRAGTGPLNEQFF | TGTGCCAGCAGAGCCGGGACAGGGCCCCTCAATGAGCAGTTCTTC
- | few | TRBJ1-2 | TRBV11-2 | CASSPRAVYGYTF | TGTGCCAGCAGCCCGAGAGCGGTCTATGGCTACACCTTC
- | many | TRBJ1-2 | TRBV19 | CASNEIGGNYGYTF | TGTGCCAGTAATGAAATTGGGGGTAACTATGGCTACACCTTC
- | - | TRBJ1-3 | TRBV11-2 | CASSSVISGNTIYF | TGTGCCAGCAGCTCAGTGATCTCTGGAAACACCATATATTTT
TRBD1 | many | TRBJ1-2 | TRBV28 | CASSSGQVYGYTF | TGTGCCAGCAGTTCCGGACAGGTCTATGGCTACACCTTC
- | - | TRBJ1-1 | TRBV5-6 | CASSLVPHTEAFF | TGTGCCAGCAGCTTGGTTCCCCACACTGAAGCTTTCTTT
- | many | TRBJ1-6 | TRBV5-1 | CASREGNSPLHF | TGCGCCAGCAGGGAGGGGAATTCACCCCTCCACTTT
- | many | TRBJ2-7 | TRBV20-1 | CSAPRAQGKNEQYF | TGCAGTGCTCCGCGGGCTCAGGGGAAGAACGAGCAGTACTTC
- | many | TRBJ1-6 | TRBV6-1 | CASSVGDGYSPLHF | TGTGCCAGCAGTGTGGGTGACGGCTATTCACCCCTCCACTTT
- | - | TRBJ2-7 | TRBV28 | CASSLGGFEQYF | TGTGCCAGCAGTTTAGGAGGGTTCGAGCAGTACTTC
- | - | TRBJ2-4 | TRBV7-9 | CASSLRAGDGRAKNIQYF | TGTGCCAGCAGCTTACGGGCAGGCGATGGTAGAGCCAAAAACATTCAGTACTTC
- | many | TRBJ2-2 | TRBV29-1 | CSVSHLGSGELFF | TGCAGCGTTTCGCACCTGGGATCCGGGGAGCTGTTTTTT
TRBD1 | - | TRBJ1-4 | TRBV9 | CASSVRDSREKLFF | TGTGCCAGCAGCGTCCGGGACAGTAGAGAAAAACTGTTTTTT
TRBD2 | many | TRBJ2-3 | TRBV10-3 | CAISDPSGIGTDTQYF | TGTGCCATCAGTGATCCTAGCGGGATTGGCACAGATACGCAGTATTTT
TRBD2 | few | TRBJ2-4 | TRBV4-2 | CASSQDRYSGRAIQYF | TGTGCCAGCAGCCAAGATCGATACAGCGGGAGGGCCATTCAGTACTTC
- | few | TRBJ1-6 | TRBV18 | CASSPGGQNSPLHF | TGTGCCAGCTCACCGGGGGGTCAAAATTCACCCCTCCACTTT
- | few | TRBJ2-3 | TRBV7-2 | CASSWTSSPDTQYF | TGTGCCAGCAGCTGGACGTCTTCTCCAGATACGCAGTATTTT